Below, 10 T cell receptor beta chains from the same sample are listed, as sequenced in a study of T cells in Graves' hyperthyroidism and ophthalmopathy. The investigators amplified TCR beta CDR3 regions from RNA transcripts. HTBI primers drove first-round RT-PCR of the TCR CDR3. A single record per CDR3 protein comes from TCRdb applying MiXCR to the multiplex PCR reads. The table has about 590,000 distinct CDR3 sequences, less than 20% seen once. What was sequenced was blood. These TCRs come from a woman aged 25-40 years with Graves' hyperthyroidism.

At least ten counts were recorded for this clonotype. The chain is built from TRBV20-1 and TRBJ2-7, with D hard to call. CDR3 length: 15 residues. Deletions cut 5 bases from V and 1 base from J, with 18 bases between. CDR1 and CDR2 from the germline V gene are DFQATT and SNEGSKA (reference sequence). The CDR3, as DNA: TGCAGTGCTTGGACCGGTCGGACGGCTTCCTACGAGCAGTACTTC. This sequence encodes CSAWTGRTASYEQYF.

This clonotype appeared a few times. The chain recombines TRBV19 with TRBJ1-6; 7 bases align to TRBD1. The CDR3 has 15 residues. J lost 6 bases, V lost 2 bases, and 4 bases had no gene match. Looked up from germline, CDR1 is LNHDA and CDR2 is SQIVND (reference sequence). In nucleotides, the CDR3 is TGTGCCAGTAGTATACGGGACAGCCTTAATTCACCCCTCCACTTT. Translating it yields CASSIRDSLNSPLHF.

The sample holds many counts of this clonotype. The chain has TRBV30 and TRBJ1-5, with D possibly TRBD1 on 6 matching bases. V lost 2 bases to trimming and J lost 5 bases, with 13 bases between them. Germline V gene data show CDR1 as GTSNPN and CDR2 as SVGIG (reference sequence). The CDR3 contains 14 residues. In nucleotides, the CDR3 is TGTGCCTGGAGTCTTGGGCAGGGGCATCAGCCCCAGCATTTT. Protein sequence: CAWSLGQGHQPQHF.

In this sample, this clonotype turned up many times. The chain links TRBV5-1 to TRBJ2-1; 10 bases map to TRBD1. The junction had 9 bases not matched to a gene; V was cut back by 5 bases and J by 4 bases. This CDR3 contains 16 residues. Germline values: CDR1 SGHRS, CDR2 YFSETQ. The CDR3: CASSTGTGAGYNEQFF. For the CDR3, the DNA is TGCGCCAGCAGTACCGGGACAGGGGCGGGTTACAATGAGCAGTTCTTC.

This clonotype showed up many times. The genes are TRBV15 and TRBJ1-5; 7 bases are shared with TRBD1. The CDR3 extends over 16 amino acids. V lost 3 bases and J lost 0; bases outside the gene matches: 5. From germline, CDR1 is LNHNV and CDR2 YYDKDF (reference sequence). As DNA, the CDR3 is TGTGCCACCAGCAGTTTCAGGGGGAATAGCAATCAGCCCCAGCATTTT. Protein product: CATSSFRGNSNQPQHF.

This clonotype was seen many times. This chain connects TRBV30 to TRBJ2-1; 8 nucleotides line up with TRBD2. J was trimmed by 10 bases and V by 4 bases; bases with no gene match: 9. CDR3 size: 13 residues. Germline V gives CDR1 GTSNPN, CDR2 SVGIG (reference sequence). The CDR3 sequence: CAWKNSGRGEQFF. DNA of the CDR3: TGTGCCTGGAAAAACAGCGGGAGAGGCGAGCAGTTCTTC.

In this sample, this clonotype turned up many times. This chain uses TRBV12-3 or TRBV12-4 with TRBJ2-7, with a weak D call TRBD1 (5 bases). Trimming shortened V by 6 bases and J by 4 bases, and 10 bases separated the two germline ends. The CDR3 runs to 12 residues. The chain's CDR3 is CASRERGYEQYF. CDR3 nucleotides: TGTGCCAGCAGGGAAAGGGGTTACGAGCAGTACTTC.

This clonotype was found a few times. The chain is built from TRBV7-9 and TRBJ2-7, with 8 bases lining up with TRBD2. From germline, CDR1 is SEHNR and CDR2 FQNEAQ (reference sequence). The V and J ends lost 5 bases and 3 bases, in that order; junction bases with no gene match: 18. The CDR3 is 18 amino acids. CDR3 loop: CASSLNPGLAAYYYEQYF. Here the CDR3 DNA reads TGTGCCAGCAGCCTAAACCCCGGACTAGCTGCTTACTACTACGAGCAGTACTTC. Using reference TRBV7-9 and TRBJ2-7 for the parts outside the CDR3, the full variable domain is DTGVSQNPRHKITKRGQNVTFRCDPISEHNRLYWYRQTLGQGPEFLTYFQNEAQLEKSRLLSDRFSAERPKGSFSTLEIQRTEQGDSAMYLCASSLNPGLAAYYYEQYFGPGTRLTVT.

In DNA form, the CDR3 reads TGTGCCATCAGTGAGTCCAGAACTGAAGCTTTCTTT. Translating it yields CAISESRTEAFF. The chain carries TRBV10-3 and TRBJ1-1, with no clear D. CDR1 and CDR2 (germline): ENHRY, SYGVKD. This CDR3 has 12 residues. Trimming shortened V by 0 bases and J by 5 bases, and 4 bases separated the two germline ends.

This clonotype turned up a few times. The chain uses TRBV28 and TRBJ2-5; 7 bases are shared with TRBD2. V dropped 5 bases and J dropped 4; count of bases not matched to a gene: 16. Germline CDR1 and CDR2: MDHEN and SYDVKM. The CDR3 covers 17 residues. The CDR3 sequence is CASSPPGPGLVGETQYF. The CDR3 bases are TGTGCCAGCAGTCCCCCGGGACCCGGACTAGTCGGAGAGACCCAGTACTTC.